This T cell receptor beta chain was sequenced during a study of blood T cell repertoires in COVID-19. Study background: Acute and convalescent COVID-19 samples came from the United States, Italy and Spain. PBMCs, B-cell-depleted T cells, or T cells provided the cDNA or gDNA that made up the material.

Germline trimming cut 1 base from V and 2 bases from J; bases unmatched to any gene: 5. Germline values: CDR1 SGHAT, CDR2 FQDESV (reference sequence). The CDR3 is 16 amino acids. As handled by the study authors: Amplified reference gene primers provided the basis for estimating nucleated cell counts. Profiling relied on immunoSEQ multiplex PCR, and the TCRdb table lists in-frame clones only, not all of them. From that table come the V and J calls and clone size; the DNA was used to work out D and trimming. This repertoire shows roughly 70,000 clones, roughly 80% found once; its top ten account for roughly 4.8%.

The chain is built from TRBV11-1 and TRBJ2-1, with 7 bases identical to TRBD1. Input material: peripheral blood. This sequence was found in an elderly woman with active or convalescent COVID-19. CDR3 sequence: CASSLDTGVPYNEQFF. The CDR3 nucleotides read TGTGCCAGCAGCTTAGATACAGGGGTCCCCTACAATGAGCAGTTCTTC.